The 5 T cell receptor beta chains below all came from one sample that was sequenced in a study of cytomegalovirus exposure and HLA in healthy donors. Primers for the PCR totalled 60 Vbeta and 13 Jbeta. Only in-frame clones appear in the TCRdb table, and some are missing; sequencing was by immunoSEQ multiplex PCR. The table has about 200,000 clones, about an eighth seen once. The sample taken for sequencing was PBMCs. These receptors were collected from a man in his fifties in good health and CMV-seropositive.

A few counts support this clone. The V and J genes are TRBV9 and TRBJ1-2, with 8 bases matching TRBD1. Trimming removed 0 bases from V and 6 bases from J; junction bases left unmatched: 7. The CDR3 has 15 amino acids. The germline gives CDR1 SGDLS, CDR2 YYNGEE. CDR3 sequence: CASSVAGQAFNGYTF. In DNA form, the CDR3 reads TGTGCCAGCAGCGTAGCGGGACAGGCTTTTAATGGCTACACCTTC.

This chain connects TRBV15 to TRBJ1-4; D unclear. V was shortened by 0 bases and J by 0 bases, with 8 bases between the two germline ends. The CDR3 runs to 16 residues. Germline values: CDR1 LNHNV, CDR2 YYDKDF (reference sequence). The CDR3 loop is CATSREAASTNEKLFF. In nucleotides, the CDR3 is TGTGCCACCAGCAGAGAGGCGGCGTCAACTAATGAAAAACTGTTTTTT. The full variable domain, completed using reference TRBV15 and TRBJ1-4, is DAMVIQNPRYQVTQFGKPVTLSCSQTLNHNVMYWYQQKSSQAPKLLFHYYDKDFNNEADTPDNFQSRRPNTSFCFLDIRSPGLGDTAMYLCATSREAASTNEKLFFGSGTQLSVL.

This clone was observed a handful of times. This chain uses TRBV28 with TRBJ1-5; weak D call: TRBD1 (6 bases). The CDR3 runs 15 residues. The V gene lost 5 bases and the J gene lost 4 bases, with 15 bases spanning the gap. From germline, CDR1 is MDHEN and CDR2 SYDVKM. Here the CDR3 DNA reads TGTGCCAGCAGTCCGACAGGCCTCGGAAATCAGCCCCAGCATTTT. It codes for CASSPTGLGNQPQHF. The complete variable domain, with remaining parts taken from reference TRBV28 and TRBJ1-5, reads DVKVTQSSRYLVKRTGEKVFLECVQDMDHENMFWYRQDPGLGLRLIYFSYDVKMKEKGDIPEGYSVSREKKERFSLILESASTNQTSMYLCASSPTGLGNQPQHFGDGTRLSIL.

The chain links TRBV6-6 to TRBJ2-7; D is uncertain. Per the germline V gene, CDR1 is MNHNY and CDR2 is SVGAGI (reference sequence). The CDR3 has 14 amino acids. The V end lost 5 bases, the J end lost 0 bases, and 11 bases lay between the germline ends. CDR3 DNA sequence: TGTGCCAGCAGTAACCAAAGGAGCTCCTACGAGCAGTACTTC. It is translated as CASSNQRSSYEQYF.

This clone turned up a few times. This sequence joins TRBV19 and TRBJ2-2; D is undetermined. From germline, CDR1 is LNHDA and CDR2 SQIVND (reference sequence). CDR3 length equals 12 residues. Between the trimmed V and J ends, which lost 3 bases and 7 bases, there was a span of 6 bases. The CDR3 protein is CASSMRIGELFF. Here the CDR3 DNA reads TGTGCCAGTAGTATGAGGATCGGGGAGCTGTTTTTT.